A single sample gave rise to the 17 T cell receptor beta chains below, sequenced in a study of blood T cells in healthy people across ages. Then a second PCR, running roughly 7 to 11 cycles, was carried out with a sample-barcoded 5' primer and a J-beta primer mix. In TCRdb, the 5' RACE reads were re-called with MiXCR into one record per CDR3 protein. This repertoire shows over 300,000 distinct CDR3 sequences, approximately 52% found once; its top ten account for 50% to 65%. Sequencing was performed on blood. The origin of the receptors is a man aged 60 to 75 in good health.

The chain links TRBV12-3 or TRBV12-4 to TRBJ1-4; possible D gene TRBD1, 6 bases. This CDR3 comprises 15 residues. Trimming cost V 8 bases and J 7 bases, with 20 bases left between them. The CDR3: CASDSRGARSEKLFF. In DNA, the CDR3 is TGTGCCAGCGACTCACGGGGGGCGAGAAGTGAAAAACTGTTTTTT.

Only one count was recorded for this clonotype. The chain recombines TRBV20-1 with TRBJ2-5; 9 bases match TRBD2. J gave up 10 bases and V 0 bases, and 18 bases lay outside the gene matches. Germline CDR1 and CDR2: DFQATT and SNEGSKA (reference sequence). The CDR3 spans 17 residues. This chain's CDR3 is CSARDYVGGGARFDQYF. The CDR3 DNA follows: TGCAGTGCTAGAGATTATGTGGGCGGGGGGGCCCGATTTGACCAGTACTTC.

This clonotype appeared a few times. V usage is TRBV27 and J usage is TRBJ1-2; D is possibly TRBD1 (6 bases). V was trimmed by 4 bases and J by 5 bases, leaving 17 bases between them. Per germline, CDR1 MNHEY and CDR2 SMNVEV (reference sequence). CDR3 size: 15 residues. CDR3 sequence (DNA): TGTGCCAGCAGTTCCGAGGGGTCCAGGGGTTATGGCTACACCTTC. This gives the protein CASSSEGSRGYGYTF.

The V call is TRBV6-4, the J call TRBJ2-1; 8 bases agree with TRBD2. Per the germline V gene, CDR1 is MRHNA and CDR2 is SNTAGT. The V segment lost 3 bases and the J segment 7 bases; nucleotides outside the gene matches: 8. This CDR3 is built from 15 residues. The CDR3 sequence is CASSEESGSLNEQFF. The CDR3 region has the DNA TGTGCCAGCAGTGAGGAGAGCGGGAGTTTGAATGAGCAGTTCTTC.

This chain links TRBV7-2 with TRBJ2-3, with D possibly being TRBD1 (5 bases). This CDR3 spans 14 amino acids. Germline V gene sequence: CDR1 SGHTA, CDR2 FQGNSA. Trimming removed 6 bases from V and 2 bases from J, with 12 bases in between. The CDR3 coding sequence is TGTGCCAGCAGGCCAGGGTTAAACACAGATACGCAGTATTTT. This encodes CASRPGLNTDTQYF.

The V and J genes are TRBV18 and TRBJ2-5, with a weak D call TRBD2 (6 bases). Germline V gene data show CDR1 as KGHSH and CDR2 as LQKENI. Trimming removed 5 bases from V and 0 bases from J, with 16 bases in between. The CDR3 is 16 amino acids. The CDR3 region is CASSSRGSGDQETQYF. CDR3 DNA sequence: TGTGCCAGCTCATCCCGTGGTAGCGGTGACCAAGAGACCCAGTACTTC.

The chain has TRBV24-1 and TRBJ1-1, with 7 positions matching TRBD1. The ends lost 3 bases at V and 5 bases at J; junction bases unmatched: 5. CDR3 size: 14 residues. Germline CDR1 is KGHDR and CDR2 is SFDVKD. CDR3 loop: CATSDHRGGTEAFF. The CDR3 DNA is TGTGCCACCAGTGATCACAGGGGTGGAACTGAAGCTTTCTTT.

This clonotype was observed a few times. The CDR3 DNA reads as TGTGCCAGTAGCCCCTCTCCCCAAGCTGTTGAGCAGTTCTTC. It yields the protein CASSPSPQAVEQFF. This chain uses TRBV19 with TRBJ2-1; no clear D. The CDR3 is 14 residues long. Germline lookup yields CDR1 LNHDA and CDR2 SQIVND (reference sequence). The germline V and J ends were trimmed by 6 bases and 9 bases, with 18 bases remaining between them.

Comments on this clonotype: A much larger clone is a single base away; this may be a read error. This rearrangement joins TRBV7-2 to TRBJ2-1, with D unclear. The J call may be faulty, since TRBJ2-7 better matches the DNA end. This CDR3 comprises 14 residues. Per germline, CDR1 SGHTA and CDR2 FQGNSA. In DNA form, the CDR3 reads TGTGCCAGCAGCTTAGCCTACCAATACAATGAGCAGTACTTC. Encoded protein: CASSLAYQYNEQYF.

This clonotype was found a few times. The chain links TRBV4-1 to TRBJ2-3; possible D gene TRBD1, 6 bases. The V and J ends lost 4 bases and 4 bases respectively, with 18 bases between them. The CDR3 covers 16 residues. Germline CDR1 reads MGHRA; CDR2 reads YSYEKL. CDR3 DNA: TGCGCCAGCAGCCCGGGACAATCTCATGGTGCAGATACGCAGTATTTT. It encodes CASSPGQSHGADTQYF.

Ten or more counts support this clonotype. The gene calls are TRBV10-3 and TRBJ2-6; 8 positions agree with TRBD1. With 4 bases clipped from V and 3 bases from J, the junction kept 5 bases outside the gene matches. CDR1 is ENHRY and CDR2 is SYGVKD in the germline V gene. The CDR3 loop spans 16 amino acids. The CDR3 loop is CAISGDRGNGANVLTF. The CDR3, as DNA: TGTGCCATCAGTGGAGACAGGGGTAATGGGGCCAACGTCCTGACTTTC.

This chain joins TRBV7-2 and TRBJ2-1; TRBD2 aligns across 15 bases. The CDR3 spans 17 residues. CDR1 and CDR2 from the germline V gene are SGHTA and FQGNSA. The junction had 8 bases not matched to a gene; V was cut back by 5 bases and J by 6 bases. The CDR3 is CASSPRRTSGRGNEQFF. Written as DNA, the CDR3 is TGTGCCAGCAGCCCTAGACGGACTAGCGGGAGGGGCAATGAGCAGTTCTTC.

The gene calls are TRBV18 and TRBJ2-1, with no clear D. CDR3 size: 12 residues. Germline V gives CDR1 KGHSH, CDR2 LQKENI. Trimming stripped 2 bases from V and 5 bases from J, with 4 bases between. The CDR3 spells CASSPRDNEQFF. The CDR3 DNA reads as TGTGCCAGCTCACCAAGGGACAATGAGCAGTTCTTC. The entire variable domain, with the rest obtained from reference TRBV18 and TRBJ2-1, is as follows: NAGVMQNPRHLVRRRGQEARLRCSPMKGHSHVYWYRQLPEEGLKFMVYLQKENIIDESGMPKERFSAEFPKEGPSILRIQQVVRGDSAAYFCASSPRDNEQFFGPGTRLTVL.

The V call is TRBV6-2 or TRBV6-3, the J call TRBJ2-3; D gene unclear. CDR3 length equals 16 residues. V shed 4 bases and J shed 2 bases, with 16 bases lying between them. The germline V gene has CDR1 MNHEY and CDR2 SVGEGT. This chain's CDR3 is CASSFGERVTTDTQYF. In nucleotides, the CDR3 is TGTGCCAGCAGTTTTGGGGAACGGGTGACCACAGATACGCAGTATTTT.

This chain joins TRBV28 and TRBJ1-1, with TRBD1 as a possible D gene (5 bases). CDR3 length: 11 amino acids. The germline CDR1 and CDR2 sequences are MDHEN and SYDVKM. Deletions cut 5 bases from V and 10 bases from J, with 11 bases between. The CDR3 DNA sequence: TGTGCCAGCAGTGCGGGGGTGGGAGCTTTCTTT. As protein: CASSAGVGAFF.

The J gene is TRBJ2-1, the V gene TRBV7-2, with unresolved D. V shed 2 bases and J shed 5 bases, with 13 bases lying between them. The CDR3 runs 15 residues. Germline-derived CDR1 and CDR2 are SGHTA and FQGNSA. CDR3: CASSLQSLTNNEQFF. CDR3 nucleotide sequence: TGTGCCAGCAGCTTACAGTCATTAACTAACAATGAGCAGTTCTTC.

This chain's CDR3 is CSARGGLVIDTQYF. The CDR3 bases are TGCAGTGCTAGAGGGGGACTAGTGATAGATACGCAGTATTTT. The V gene is TRBV20-1, the J gene TRBJ2-3; 8 bases line up with TRBD2. CDR3 length equals 14 residues. V dropped 1 base and J dropped 5; count of bases not matched to a gene: 5. Germline values: CDR1 DFQATT, CDR2 SNEGSKA (reference sequence).